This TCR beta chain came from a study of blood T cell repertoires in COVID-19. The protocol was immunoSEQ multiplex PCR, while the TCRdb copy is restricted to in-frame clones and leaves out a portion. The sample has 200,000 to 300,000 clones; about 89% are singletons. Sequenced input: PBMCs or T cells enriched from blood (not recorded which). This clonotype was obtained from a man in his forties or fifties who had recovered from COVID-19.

CDR3 bases: TGCAGCAGTCGGGACAGGGCCTATGGCTACACCTTC. It specifies CSSRDRAYGYTF. The chain couples TRBV29-1 to TRBJ1-2; TRBD1 aligns across 9 bases. The CDR3 length is 12 residues. Trimming cost V 8 bases and J 4 bases; bases outside gene matches: 5. Per the germline V gene, CDR1 is SQVTM and CDR2 is ANQGSEA.